This entry features one T cell receptor beta chain sequence. Everyone who took part was roughly 18 to 90 years old, and they came from some 23 US areas. Researchers sorted participants into cohorts using their self-reported clinical history. These data originate in a study of blood T cell repertoires in COVID-19. The junction had 3 bases not matched to a gene; V was cut back by 7 bases and J by 5 bases. The germline CDR1 and CDR2 sequences are MNHEY and SVGAGI. This CDR3 spans 13 amino acids. The method was immunoSEQ multiplex PCR; TCRdb's version includes in-frame clones alone and lacks a portion of them. This sample has approximately 260,000 clones, with around 87% found just once.

Material for sequencing was PBMCs or T cells enriched from blood (not recorded which). V is TRBV6-5 and J is TRBJ1-5, with 9 bases fitting TRBD1. This receptor was identified in a woman aged 40 to 55 with acute COVID-19. The CDR3 bases are TGTGCCAGCAAGACAGGGGGTGATCAGCCCCAGCATTTT. Amino acids: CASKTGGDQPQHF.